This is a list of T cell receptor beta chains from one sample in a study of type 1 regulatory T cells. Using its own MiXCR run on the reads, TCRdb lists one record per CDR3 protein. Of some 100,000 distinct CDR3 sequences listed, roughly 30% were seen once; the top ten hold 2% to 2.5%. Sequencing used CD4+ T cells, either the whole sample or a sorted fraction (not recorded which). The origin of the receptors is a human donor in good health. Each CDR3 is given with its conserved first and last residue. D genes are given only for firm matches. Size tells how often a clone was seen (once, few, many) or the class of an expanded clone, and some rows leave it out.

CDR3aa	CDR3nt	v_gene	d_gene	abundance	j_gene
CASSYRAGNTIYF	TGTGCCAGCAGTTACAGGGCCGGAAACACCATATATTTT	TRBV2	-	-	TRBJ1-3
CASSMARLAGEAGGLFF	TGCGCCAGCAGTATGGCGCGTCTAGCGGGAGAGGCCGGGGGGCTGTTTTTT	TRBV5-1	TRBD2	-	TRBJ2-2
CASSQDRSPQGYEQYF	TGTGCCAGCAGCCAAGATCGGTCCCCACAGGGCTACGAGCAGTACTTC	TRBV3-1	-	few	TRBJ2-7
CASSSLTGHEQYF	TGTGCCAGCAGTTCCTTAACCGGACACGAGCAGTACTTC	TRBV12-3/TRBV12-4	-	few	TRBJ2-7
CASIMGQGGTEAFF	TGTGCCAGTATTATGGGACAGGGCGGGACTGAAGCTTTCTTT	TRBV19	TRBD1	once	TRBJ1-1
CASSQVGGSEAFF	TGTGCCAGCAGCCAAGTAGGGGGCAGTGAAGCTTTCTTT	TRBV3-1	TRBD1	-	TRBJ1-1
CAWSPGIKETQYF	TGTGCCTGGAGTCCCGGGATAAAAGAGACCCAGTACTTC	TRBV30	-	-	TRBJ2-5
CASSLGTDSNQPQHF	TGTGCCAGCAGCTTAGGGACGGATAGCAATCAGCCCCAGCATTTT	TRBV7-9	-	-	TRBJ1-5
CASSQDRGSPGNTGELFF	TGTGCCAGCAGCCAAGATAGAGGATCCCCCGGCAACACCGGGGAGCTGTTTTTT	TRBV3-1	-	-	TRBJ2-2
CASRVQGGTEAFF	TGTGCCAGCAGGGTACAGGGGGGGACTGAAGCTTTCTTT	TRBV7-9	TRBD1	-	TRBJ1-1
CASSMVAGVTGELFF	TGTGCCAGTAGTATGGTAGCGGGAGTTACCGGGGAGCTGTTTTTT	TRBV19	TRBD2	-	TRBJ2-2
CSATPGGLAEAFF	TGCAGTGCTACCCCAGGGGGCCTGGCTGAAGCTTTCTTT	TRBV20-1	TRBD1	few	TRBJ1-1
CASSLMEGGTGGYTF	TGTGCCAGCAGCTTAATGGAGGGGGGTACAGGTGGCTACACCTTC	TRBV13	-	-	TRBJ1-2
CAISELALSGANVLTF	TGTGCCATCAGTGAGCTAGCATTGTCTGGGGCCAACGTCCTGACTTTC	TRBV10-3	-	few	TRBJ2-6
CASSLSTGDYGYTF	TGTGCCAGCAGCTTATCCACAGGGGATTACGGCTACACCTTC	TRBV7-2	TRBD1	-	TRBJ1-2
CASSPQLPGELFF	TGTGCCAGCAGCCCTCAATTACCCGGGGAGCTGTTTTTT	TRBV7-3	-	-	TRBJ2-2
CASSPTGFLETQYF	TGTGCCAGCAGCCCGACAGGGTTTTTGGAGACCCAGTACTTC	TRBV12-3/TRBV12-4	TRBD1	few	TRBJ2-5
CSVGGVETQYF	TGCAGCGTTGGAGGAGTAGAGACCCAGTACTTC	TRBV29-1	-	-	TRBJ2-5
CAYCFAEQFF	TGCGCCTACTGTTTTGCTGAGCAGTTCTTC	TRBV23-1	-	-	TRBJ2-1
CASRGLSESSYNEQFF	TGTGCCAGCAGAGGGCTAAGCGAAAGCTCCTACAATGAGCAGTTCTTC	TRBV12-3/TRBV12-4	-	few	TRBJ2-1
CSARLGQGAYEQYF	TGCAGTGCTAGACTGGGACAGGGCGCCTACGAGCAGTACTTC	TRBV20-1	TRBD1	few	TRBJ2-7
CASSEDAPYGYTF	TGTGCCAGCAGTGAGGACGCTCCCTATGGCTACACCTTC	TRBV2	-	-	TRBJ1-2
CASSQLAGGYNEQFF	TGTGCCAGCAGCCAACTAGCGGGAGGTTACAATGAGCAGTTCTTC	TRBV7-9	TRBD2	few	TRBJ2-1
CATLFQGSDTQYF	TGTGCCACTCTGTTCCAGGGATCAGATACGCAGTATTTT	TRBV19	-	-	TRBJ2-3
CASSLDRGTDTQYF	TGTGCCAGCAGCTTGGATAGGGGCACAGATACGCAGTATTTT	TRBV7-6	-	-	TRBJ2-3
CASSLSAGASYEQYF	TGTGCCAGCAGTTTATCTGCGGGGGCGAGCTACGAGCAGTACTTC	TRBV12-3/TRBV12-4	-	-	TRBJ2-7
CASSETPASLETQYF	TGCGCCAGCAGCGAAACACCGGCTTCTTTAGAGACCCAGTACTTC	TRBV5-1	-	-	TRBJ2-5
CASSPTGPVQETQYF	TGTGCCAGCAGCCCGACAGGGCCAGTACAAGAGACCCAGTACTTC	TRBV13	TRBD1	few	TRBJ2-5
CASSASQTSYGYTF	TGTGCCAGCAGTGCCTCCCAGACAAGCTATGGCTACACCTTC	TRBV6-1	-	few	TRBJ1-2
CASSLSIAGRMPDTQYF	TGTGCCAGCAGCTTATCGATAGCGGGACGGATGCCAGATACGCAGTATTTT	TRBV11-2	TRBD2	-	TRBJ2-3
CASSLLGTAGYHEQYF	TGTGCCAGCAGTTTACTAGGGACTGCAGGGTACCACGAGCAGTACTTC	TRBV28	-	-	TRBJ2-7
CASRMAGFNEQFF	TGCGCCAGCAGAATGGCAGGGTTCAATGAGCAGTTCTTC	TRBV10-2	-	-	TRBJ2-1
CSARDPGEYSYNEQFF	TGCAGTGCTAGAGACCCCGGAGAGTACTCCTACAATGAGCAGTTCTTC	TRBV20-1	-	-	TRBJ2-1
CASSRTGNGETQYF	TGCGCCAGCAGCCGGACAGGGAACGGCGAGACCCAGTACTTC	TRBV5-1	TRBD1	-	TRBJ2-5
CASSFRVSSYEQYF	TGTGCCAGCAGCTTCCGGGTGAGCTCCTACGAGCAGTACTTC	TRBV7-6	-	few	TRBJ2-7
CASSVERVQETQYF	TGTGCCAGCAGCGTAGAACGGGTTCAAGAGACCCAGTACTTC	TRBV9	-	-	TRBJ2-5
CASTRDRGLEQYF	TGTGCCAGCACCCGGGACAGGGGGCTCGAGCAGTACTTC	TRBV2	TRBD1	few	TRBJ2-7
CASSLSLQETQYF	TGCGCCAGCAGCTTGTCCCTACAAGAGACCCAGTACTTC	TRBV5-1	-	few	TRBJ2-5
CASSFRTSGNYEQYF	TGTGCCAGCAGCTTTAGGACTAGCGGGAACTACGAGCAGTACTTC	TRBV2	TRBD2	-	TRBJ2-7
CASSFPLTVLSYNEQFF	TGTGCCAGCAGTTTCCCCTTAACGGTCCTCTCCTACAATGAGCAGTTCTTC	TRBV6-2/TRBV6-3	-	few	TRBJ2-1
CASSFRRQPDSYEQYF	TGTGCCAGCAGCTTTCGTCGTCAGCCAGACTCCTACGAGCAGTACTTC	TRBV7-9	-	-	TRBJ2-7
CASTPLGGGFGYTF	TGTGCCAGCACCCCCCTAGGAGGAGGTTTTGGCTACACCTTC	TRBV14	-	-	TRBJ1-2
CASTATGGETQYF	TGTGCCAGCACCGCGACAGGGGGAGAGACCCAGTACTTC	TRBV5-6	TRBD1	-	TRBJ2-5
CASSLNPTGIQETQYF	TGTGCCAGCAGCCTAAACCCTACCGGGATACAAGAGACCCAGTACTTC	TRBV14	-	-	TRBJ2-5
CASSYGRTSYNEQFF	TGTGCCAGCAGTTATGGGCGGACCTCCTACAATGAGCAGTTCTTC	TRBV6-5	-	-	TRBJ2-1
CASSQRDRGHGYTF	TGCGCCAGCAGCCAACGGGACAGGGGCCATGGCTACACCTTC	TRBV5-1	TRBD1	few	TRBJ1-2
CASSRQGDQDIQYF	TGTGCCAGCAGTAGACAGGGGGATCAGGACATTCAGTACTTC	TRBV2	TRBD1	-	TRBJ2-4
CAISESGYEQYF	TGTGCCATCAGTGAGTCGGGGTACGAGCAGTACTTC	TRBV10-3	-	-	TRBJ2-7
CASSHLSREKYGYGYTF	TGTGCCAGCAGCCACCTAAGCAGGGAAAAGTATGGCTATGGCTACACCTTC	TRBV3-1	-	-	TRBJ1-2
CATSRVLAGILGTQYF	TGTGCCACCAGCAGAGTGCTAGCGGGGATTTTGGGGACCCAGTACTTC	TRBV15	TRBD2	few	TRBJ2-5
CSASLGTYGYTF	TGCAGTGCTTCCCTGGGTACCTATGGCTACACCTTC	TRBV20-1	-	-	TRBJ1-2
CAWSDGSDQPQHF	TGTGCCTGGAGTGATGGGTCCGATCAGCCCCAGCATTTT	TRBV30	-	few	TRBJ1-5
CSARIFGDSANEKLFF	TGCAGTGCTAGGATCTTCGGGGATTCGGCTAATGAAAAACTGTTTTTT	TRBV20-1	-	-	TRBJ1-4
CSLRAGQGSNEQFF	TGCAGCCTAAGAGCAGGACAGGGTAGCAATGAGCAGTTCTTC	TRBV29-1	TRBD1	-	TRBJ2-1
CASSSRRLVPPYEQYF	TGTGCCAGCAGCTCCCGTCGGCTAGTACCCCCCTACGAGCAGTACTTC	TRBV7-8	-	few	TRBJ2-7
CSMRPLAGTNEQYF	TGCAGCATGAGGCCCCTGGCCGGAACTAATGAGCAGTACTTC	TRBV29-1	-	-	TRBJ2-7
CAWSRGGQSEAFF	TGTGCCTGGAGTAGAGGTGGGCAATCTGAAGCTTTCTTT	TRBV30	-	-	TRBJ1-1